The 12 T cell receptor beta chains presented below share a single source sample, sequenced in a study of shared clonotypes between healthy human individuals. Measured with immunoSEQ multiplex PCR; TCRdb has only the in-frame clones, and not every one. The repertoire holds under 1,100,000 clones, with around 74% as singletons. Sequences were obtained from memory CD4+ T cells sorted from blood. Subset reported: CD45RA-negative fraction. The receptors were sampled from a man aged 18-30 years in good health.

V usage is TRBV30 and J usage is TRBJ2-3; TRBD2 matches 7 bases. J gave up 0 bases and V 2 bases, and 5 bases lay outside the gene matches. Germline lookup yields CDR1 GTSNPN and CDR2 SVGIG (reference sequence). The CDR3 covers 15 residues. In DNA form, the CDR3 reads TGTGCCTGGAGTTCCCGGGGGGTGAGCACAGATACGCAGTATTTT. Translation: CAWSSRGVSTDTQYF.

About this clone itself: Distinct nucleotide sequences in the sample also encode this CDR3. The chain has TRBV6-5 and TRBJ2-2; the D is unclear. Germline loops: CDR1 MNHEY, CDR2 SVGAGI. V gave up 4 bases and J gave up 0 bases, with 6 bases separating them. This CDR3 comprises 14 residues. CDR3 nucleotide sequence: TGTGCCAGCAGTTTCGGCACGAACACCGGGGAGCTGTTTTTT. This sequence encodes CASSFGTNTGELFF.

V and J are TRBV27 and TRBJ1-6, with 8 bases identical to TRBD1. Germline loops: CDR1 MNHEY, CDR2 SMNVEV (reference sequence). V lost 6 bases to trimming and J lost 5 bases; unmatched junction nucleotides: 15. CDR3 length: 18 residues. The CDR3 nucleotides read TGTGCCAGCAGCCGAAAAGGACAGGGAATCATCAATAATTCACCCCTCCACTTT. This encodes CASSRKGQGIINNSPLHF.

The table lists this clone with a few counts. V gene TRBV5-4 combines with J gene TRBJ2-3; D is perhaps TRBD2 (6 bases). Deletions cut 2 bases from V and 0 bases from J, with 7 bases between. Per germline, CDR1 SGHNT and CDR2 YYREEE (reference sequence). The CDR3 consists of 14 residues. The CDR3 here is CASSFGTSTDTQYF. The CDR3 bases are TGTGCCAGCAGCTTCGGGACTAGCACAGATACGCAGTATTTT.

CDR3 nucleotide sequence: TGCGCCAGCAGCAGGGACAGTCCTTTCTCTGGGGCCAACGTCCTGACTTTC. Amino acid sequence: CASSRDSPFSGANVLTF. This rearrangement joins TRBV5-1 to TRBJ2-6; TRBD1 matches 7 bases. This CDR3 is built from 17 residues. Germline assignment: CDR1 SGHRS and CDR2 YFSETQ. Trimming took 4 bases from V and 0 from J; bases not matched to a gene: 7.

The V call is TRBV30, the J call TRBJ1-4; D may be TRBD1 (6 bases). Germline V gene lookup returns CDR1 GTSNPN and CDR2 SVGIG (reference sequence). CDR3 size: 15 residues. Trimming stripped 1 base from V and 5 bases from J, with 14 bases between. CDR3 region: CAWSATGSPNEKLFF. CDR3 nucleotide sequence: TGTGCCTGGAGTGCAACAGGGTCTCCCAATGAAAAACTGTTTTTT.

The chain combines TRBV30 with TRBJ1-5; D perhaps matches TRBD1 (6 bases). The length of the CDR3 is 13 residues. The germline V gene has CDR1 GTSNPN and CDR2 SVGIG (reference sequence). Between the trimmed V and J ends, which lost 2 bases and 4 bases, there was a span of 9 bases. CDR3: CAWSKQGNQPQHF. CDR3 bases: TGTGCCTGGAGTAAACAGGGAAATCAGCCCCAGCATTTT.

CDR3 sequence: CATSRDSGQGSYTF. The CDR3 region has the DNA TGTGCCACCAGCAGAGATTCGGGACAGGGGAGCTACACCTTC. The V gene is TRBV15, the J gene TRBJ1-2, with 10 bases that match TRBD1. The CDR3 extends over 14 amino acids. Germline lookup yields CDR1 LNHNV and CDR2 YYDKDF (reference sequence). J gave up 9 bases and V 0 bases, and 4 bases lay outside the gene matches. Together with reference TRBV15 and TRBJ1-2, the CDR3 gives the full variable domain: DAMVIQNPRYQVTQFGKPVTLSCSQTLNHNVMYWYQQKSSQAPKLLFHYYDKDFNNEADTPDNFQSRRPNTSFCFLDIRSPGLGDTAMYLCATSRDSGQGSYTFGSGTRLTVV.

CDR3 amino acids: CASSSSAYEQYF. As DNA, the CDR3 is TGTGCCAGCAGTTCTAGCGCCTACGAGCAGTACTTC. The rearrangement uses TRBV6-6 and TRBJ2-7; tentatively, D is TRBD2 (6 bases). CDR3 size: 12 residues. Germline V gene lookup returns CDR1 MNHNY and CDR2 SVGAGI (reference sequence). Between the trimmed V and J ends, which lost 4 bases and 2 bases, there was a span of 6 bases.

This clone was counted a few times. This sequence joins TRBV30 and TRBJ1-1; no clear D gene. Trimming cost V 4 bases and J 4 bases, with 10 bases left between them. The germline V gene has CDR1 GTSNPN and CDR2 SVGIG (reference sequence). The CDR3 length is 12 residues. The chain's CDR3 is CAWKRPGTEAFF. The CDR3, as DNA: TGTGCCTGGAAGAGGCCCGGCACTGAAGCTTTCTTT.

The chain employs TRBV18 and TRBJ2-1; no firm D call. This CDR3 has 13 residues. V shed 4 bases and J shed 6 bases, with 10 bases lying between them. In germline, CDR1 is KGHSH, CDR2 LQKENI. The DNA for the CDR3 is TGTGCCAGCTCACTTGGGATTAGCAATGAGCAGTTCTTC. Amino acids: CASSLGISNEQFF.

The chain joins TRBV18 to TRBJ1-5; no clear D gene. Per germline, CDR1 KGHSH and CDR2 LQKENI. The CDR3 sequence is 12 residues long. Trimming took 1 base from V and 9 from J, leaving 7 bases between them. This CDR3 is CASSPRVGPQHF. CDR3 DNA sequence: TGTGCCAGCTCACCACGGGTAGGGCCCCAGCATTTT. The full variable domain, its missing parts supplied by reference TRBV18 and TRBJ1-5, is NAGVMQNPRHLVRRRGQEARLRCSPMKGHSHVYWYRQLPEEGLKFMVYLQKENIIDESGMPKERFSAEFPKEGPSILRIQQVVRGDSAAYFCASSPRVGPQHFGDGTRLSIL.